The 9 T cell receptor beta chains listed next were all sequenced from one sample in a study of T cells in Graves' hyperthyroidism and ophthalmopathy. TCR beta CDR3 regions were amplified from RNA transcripts. First-round RT-PCR targeting the TCR CDR3 was performed with the HTBI primer set. One entry per CDR3 protein, called by TCRdb with MiXCR from the multiplex PCR reads. The data contain more than 550,000 distinct CDR3 sequences, about 19% of them seen just once; the ten biggest clones take up approximately 15%. Sequenced: blood. These receptors came from a woman in her forties or fifties with Graves' hyperthyroidism that later progressed to Graves' ophthalmopathy.

The rearrangement uses TRBV19 and TRBJ1-2, with a tentative D call TRBD1 (5 bases). V was trimmed by 6 bases and J by 1 base, leaving 18 bases between them. The CDR3 covers 16 residues. CDR1 is LNHDA and CDR2 is SQIVND in the germline V gene (reference sequence). Here the CDR3 DNA reads TGTGCCAGTAGACGAATCGACGCAGGGCATAACTATGGCTACACCTTC. It yields the protein CASRRIDAGHNYGYTF.

V gene TRBV7-3 combines with J gene TRBJ2-2; D call uncertain. The CDR3 has 16 residues. Germline CDR1 reads SGHTA; CDR2 reads FQGTGA. V lost 2 bases, J lost 0 bases, and 10 bases lay in between. The CDR3 reads CASSLFGRSNTGELFF. In DNA form, the CDR3 reads TGTGCCAGCAGCTTATTTGGCCGATCGAACACCGGGGAGCTGTTTTTT.

This clonotype turned up a few times. This sequence joins TRBV15 and TRBJ1-1; D not resolved. Germline V CDR1 and CDR2: LNHNV, YYDKDF (reference sequence). CDR3 length: 13 residues. Trimming took off 0 bases at V and 8 bases at J, with 10 bases between the two ends. In DNA form, the CDR3 reads TGTGCCACCAGCAGAGATTGGTCAGCCGAAGCTTTCTTT. This encodes CATSRDWSAEAFF.

V and J are TRBV6-1 and TRBJ1-1; a possible D gene is TRBD1 (5 bases). Germline loops: CDR1 MNHNS, CDR2 SASEGT. The CDR3 has 11 amino acids. Trimming stripped 6 bases from V and 10 bases from J, with 12 bases between. The CDR3 loop reads CASSSGRVAFF. CDR3 sequence (DNA): TGTGCCAGCAGCTCAGGGAGGGTAGCTTTCTTT.

The chain employs TRBV6-1 and TRBJ1-6; a weak D match, TRBD1 (5 bases). Germline values: CDR1 MNHNS, CDR2 SASEGT. V was clipped by 7 bases and J by 10 bases, with 20 bases between them. This CDR3 is 15 amino acids long. The CDR3: CASTRGDGRWSPLHF. The DNA of the CDR3 is TGTGCCAGCACTCGGGGGGACGGCCGGTGGTCACCCCTCCACTTT.

Many counts were recorded for this clonotype. This chain connects TRBV7-3 to TRBJ2-3; D is unclear. The CDR3 is 15 amino acids. The V and J ends lost 4 bases and 4 bases respectively, with 15 bases between them. CDR1 is SGHTA, CDR2 FQGTGA, per germline. CDR3 in DNA: TGTGCCAGCAGCTCCCCGACTCTATCCCCAGATACGCAGTATTTT. Translation gives CASSSPTLSPDTQYF. Together with reference TRBV7-3 and TRBJ2-3, the CDR3 gives the full variable domain: GAGVSQTPSNKVTEKGKYVELRCDPISGHTALYWYRQSLGQGPEFLIYFQGTGAADDSGLPNDRFFAVRPEGSVSTLKIQRTERGDSAVYLCASSSPTLSPDTQYFGPGTRLTVL.

This clonotype was recorded many times. This sequence joins TRBV13 and TRBJ1-2, with D hard to call. CDR1 is PRHDT, CDR2 FYEKMQ, per germline (reference sequence). The CDR3 runs to 12 residues. V lost 4 bases to trimming and J lost 4 bases, with 7 bases between them. CDR3 nucleotides: TGTGCCAGCAGCTCAGGATTCTATGGCTACACCTTC. It codes for CASSSGFYGYTF. Using reference TRBV13 and TRBJ1-2 for the parts outside the CDR3, the full variable domain is AAGVIQSPRHLIKEKRETATLKCYPIPRHDTVYWYQQGPGQDPQFLISFYEKMQSDKGSIPDRFSAQQFSDYHSELNMSSLELGDSALYFCASSSGFYGYTFGSGTRLTVV.

The chain is built from TRBV2 and TRBJ1-2, with 9 bases fitting TRBD1. Germline lookup yields CDR1 SNHLY and CDR2 FYNNEI. V shed 7 bases and J 5 bases; nucleotides not matched to a gene: 8. This CDR3 has 14 amino acids. The CDR3 here is CASITQGAPYGYTF. CDR3 DNA sequence: TGTGCCAGCATAACACAGGGGGCTCCGTATGGCTACACCTTC.

This clonotype was seen many times. An end of the junction differs from the germline gene, which may be a read error. The chain carries TRBV7-7 and TRBJ1-1; D gene ambiguous. Germline V gene sequence: CDR1 SSHAT, CDR2 FNYEAQ (reference sequence). This CDR3 is built from 14 residues. CDR3 coding DNA: TGTGCTAGCAGCTTAAACGGAGAAAACACTGAAGCTTTCTTT. Protein product: CASSLNGENTEAFF.